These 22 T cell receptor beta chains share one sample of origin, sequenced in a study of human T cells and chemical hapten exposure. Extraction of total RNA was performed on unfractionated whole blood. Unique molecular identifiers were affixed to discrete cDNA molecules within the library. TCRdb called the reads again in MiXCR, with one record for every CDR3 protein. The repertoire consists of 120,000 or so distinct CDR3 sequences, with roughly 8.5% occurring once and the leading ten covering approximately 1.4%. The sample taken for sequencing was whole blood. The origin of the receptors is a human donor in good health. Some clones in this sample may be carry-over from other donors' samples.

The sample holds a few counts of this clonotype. The CDR3 loop is CASSHGLAGGHEQYF. The CDR3 DNA is TGTGCCAGCAGCCACGGACTAGCGGGAGGGCACGAGCAGTACTTC. The V call is TRBV11-2, the J call TRBJ2-7, with TRBD2 matching 15 bases. The CDR3 is made up of 15 amino acids. CDR1 is SGHAT, CDR2 FQNNGV, per germline. Losses at the gene ends were 5 bases for V and 5 bases for J; bases not matched to a gene: 4.

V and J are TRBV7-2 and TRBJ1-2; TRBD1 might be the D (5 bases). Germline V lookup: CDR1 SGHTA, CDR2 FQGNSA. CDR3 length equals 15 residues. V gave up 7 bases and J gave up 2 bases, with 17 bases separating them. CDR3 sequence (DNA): TGTGCCAGCAACAATTTCGAGGCAGGGAACTATGGCTACACCTTC. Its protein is CASNNFEAGNYGYTF.

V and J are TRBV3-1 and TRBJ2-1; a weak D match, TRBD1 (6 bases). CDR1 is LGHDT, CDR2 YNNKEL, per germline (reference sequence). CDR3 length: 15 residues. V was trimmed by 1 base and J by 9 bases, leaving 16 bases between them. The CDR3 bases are TGTGCCAGCAGCCAAGCAGGGGCACTTGTGGGTGAGCAGTTCTTC. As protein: CASSQAGALVGEQFF.

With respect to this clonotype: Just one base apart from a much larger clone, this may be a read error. CDR3 protein: CASGIISSGRHEQYF. CDR3 coding DNA: TGTGCCAGCGGGATCATATCTAGCGGGAGGCACGAGCAGTACTTC. The chain joins TRBV27 to TRBJ2-7; 11 positions agree with TRBD2. Germline CDR1 is MNHEY and CDR2 is SMNVEV (reference sequence). The CDR3 has 15 residues. The junction had 11 bases not matched to a gene; V was cut back by 8 bases and J by 5 bases.

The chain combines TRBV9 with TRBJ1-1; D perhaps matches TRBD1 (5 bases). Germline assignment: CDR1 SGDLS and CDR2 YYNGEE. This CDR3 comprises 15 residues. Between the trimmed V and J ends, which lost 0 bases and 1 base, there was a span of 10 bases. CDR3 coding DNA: TGTGCCAGCAGCGTAGATGGCACAGGGAACACTGAAGCTTTCTTT. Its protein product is CASSVDGTGNTEAFF.

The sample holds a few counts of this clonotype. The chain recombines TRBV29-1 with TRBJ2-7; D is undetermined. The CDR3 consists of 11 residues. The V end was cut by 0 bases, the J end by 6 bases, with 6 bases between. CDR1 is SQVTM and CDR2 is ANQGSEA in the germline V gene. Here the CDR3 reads CSVEDPGEQYF. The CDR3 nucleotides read TGCAGCGTTGAAGACCCCGGCGAGCAGTACTTC.

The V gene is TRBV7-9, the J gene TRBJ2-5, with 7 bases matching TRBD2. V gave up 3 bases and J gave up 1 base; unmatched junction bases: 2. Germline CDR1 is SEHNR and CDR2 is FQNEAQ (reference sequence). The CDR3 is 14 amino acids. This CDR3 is CASSFLAVQETQYF. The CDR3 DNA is TGTGCCAGCAGCTTTCTAGCGGTCCAAGAGACCCAGTACTTC.

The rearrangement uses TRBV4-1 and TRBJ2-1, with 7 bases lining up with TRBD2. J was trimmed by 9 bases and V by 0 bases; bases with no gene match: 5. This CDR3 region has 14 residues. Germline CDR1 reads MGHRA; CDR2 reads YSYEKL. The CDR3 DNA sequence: TGCGCCAGCAGCCAAGATTTCGGGAGGAGTGAGCAGTTCTTC. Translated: CASSQDFGRSEQFF.

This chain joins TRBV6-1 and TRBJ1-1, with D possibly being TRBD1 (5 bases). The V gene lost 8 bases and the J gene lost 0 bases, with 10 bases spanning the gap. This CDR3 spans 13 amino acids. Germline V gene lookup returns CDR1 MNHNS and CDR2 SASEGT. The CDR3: CASGVGVNTEAFF. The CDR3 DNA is TGTGCCAGCGGGGTAGGGGTGAACACTGAAGCTTTCTTT.

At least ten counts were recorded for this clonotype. CDR3 protein: CSATPNNRERETQYF. DNA for the CDR3: TGCAGTGCTACGCCGAACAACAGGGAGAGGGAGACCCAGTACTTC. The rearrangement uses TRBV20-1 and TRBJ2-5; TRBD1 is a possible D gene (6 bases). Trimming stripped 4 bases from V and 5 bases from J, with 20 bases between. The CDR3 is 15 residues long. Germline V lookup: CDR1 DFQATT, CDR2 SNEGSKA (reference sequence).

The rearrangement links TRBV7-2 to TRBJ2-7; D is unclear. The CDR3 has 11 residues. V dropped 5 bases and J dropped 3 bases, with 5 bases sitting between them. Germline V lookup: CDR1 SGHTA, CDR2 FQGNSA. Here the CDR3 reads CASSADYEQYF. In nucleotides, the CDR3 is TGTGCCAGCAGCGCCGACTACGAGCAGTACTTC. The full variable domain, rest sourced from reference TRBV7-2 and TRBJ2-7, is GAGVSQSPSNKVTEKGKDVELRCDPISGHTALYWYRQSLGQGLEFLIYFQGNSAPDKSGLPSDRFSAERTGGSVSTLTIQRTQQEDSAVYLCASSADYEQYFGPGTRLTVT.

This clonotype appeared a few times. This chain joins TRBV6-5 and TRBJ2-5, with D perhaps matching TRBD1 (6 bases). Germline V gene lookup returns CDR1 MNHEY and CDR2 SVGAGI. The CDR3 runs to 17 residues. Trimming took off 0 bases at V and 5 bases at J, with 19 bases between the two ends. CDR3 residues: CASSYSIPGAPGETQYF. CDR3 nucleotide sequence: TGTGCCAGCAGTTACTCGATTCCAGGGGCGCCCGGGGAGACCCAGTACTTC.

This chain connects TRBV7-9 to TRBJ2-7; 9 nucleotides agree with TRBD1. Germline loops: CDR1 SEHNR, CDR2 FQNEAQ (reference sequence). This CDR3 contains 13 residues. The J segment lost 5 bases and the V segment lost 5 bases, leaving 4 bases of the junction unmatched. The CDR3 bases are TGTGCCAGCAGCCCGAGGGACAGGGACGAGCAGTACTTC. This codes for CASSPRDRDEQYF.

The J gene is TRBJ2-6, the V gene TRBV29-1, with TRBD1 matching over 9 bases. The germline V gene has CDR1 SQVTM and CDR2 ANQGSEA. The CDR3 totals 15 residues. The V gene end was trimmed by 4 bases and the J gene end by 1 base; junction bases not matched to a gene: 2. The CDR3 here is CSVVQGASGANVLTF. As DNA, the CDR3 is TGCAGCGTTGTACAGGGGGCATCTGGGGCCAACGTCCTGACTTTC.

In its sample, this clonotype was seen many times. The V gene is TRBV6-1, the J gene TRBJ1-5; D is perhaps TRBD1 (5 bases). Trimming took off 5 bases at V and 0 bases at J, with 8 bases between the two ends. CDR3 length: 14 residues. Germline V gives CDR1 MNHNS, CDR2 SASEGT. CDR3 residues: CASSLGVSNQPQHF. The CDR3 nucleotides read TGTGCCAGCAGTTTGGGGGTTAGCAATCAGCCCCAGCATTTT.

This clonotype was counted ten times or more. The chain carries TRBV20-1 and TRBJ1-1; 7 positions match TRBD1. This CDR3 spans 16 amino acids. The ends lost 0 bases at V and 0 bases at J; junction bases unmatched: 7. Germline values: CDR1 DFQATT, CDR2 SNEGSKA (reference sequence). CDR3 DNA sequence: TGCAGTGCTAGAGAATGGGACAGTTACATGAACACTGAAGCTTTCTTT. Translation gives CSAREWDSYMNTEAFF.

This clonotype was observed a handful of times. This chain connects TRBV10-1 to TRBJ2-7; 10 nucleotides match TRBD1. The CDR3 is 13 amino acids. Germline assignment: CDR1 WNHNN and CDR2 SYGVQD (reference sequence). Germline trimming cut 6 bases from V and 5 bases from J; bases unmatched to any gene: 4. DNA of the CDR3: TGCGCCAGCAGCCGTGGGACAGGGGACGAGCAGTACTTC. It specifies CASSRGTGDEQYF.

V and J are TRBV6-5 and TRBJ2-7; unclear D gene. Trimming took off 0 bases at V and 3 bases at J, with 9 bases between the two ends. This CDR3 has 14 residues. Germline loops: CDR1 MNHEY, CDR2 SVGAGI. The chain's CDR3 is CASSYSTYRYEQYF. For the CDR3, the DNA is TGTGCCAGCAGTTACTCGACGTACCGCTACGAGCAGTACTTC.

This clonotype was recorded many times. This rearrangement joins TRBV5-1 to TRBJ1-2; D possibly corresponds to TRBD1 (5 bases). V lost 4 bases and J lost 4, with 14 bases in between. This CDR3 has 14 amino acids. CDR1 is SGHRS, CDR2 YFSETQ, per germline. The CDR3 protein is CASSPTGEAYGYTF. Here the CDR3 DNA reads TGCGCCAGCAGCCCAACGGGGGAAGCCTATGGCTACACCTTC.

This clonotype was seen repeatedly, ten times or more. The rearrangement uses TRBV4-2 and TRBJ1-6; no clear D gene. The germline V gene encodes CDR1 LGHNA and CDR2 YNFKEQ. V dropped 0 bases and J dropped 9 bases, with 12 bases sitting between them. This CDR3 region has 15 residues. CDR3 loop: CASSQDPGNSSPLHF. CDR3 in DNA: TGTGCCAGCAGCCAAGATCCGGGGAATAGTTCACCCCTCCACTTT.

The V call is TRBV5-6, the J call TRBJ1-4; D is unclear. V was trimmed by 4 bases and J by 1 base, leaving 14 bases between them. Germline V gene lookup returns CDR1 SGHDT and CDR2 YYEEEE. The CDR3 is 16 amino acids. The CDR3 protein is CASSGAAGLTNEKLFF. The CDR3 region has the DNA TGTGCCAGCAGCGGCGCGGCCGGGTTAACTAATGAAAAACTGTTTTTT. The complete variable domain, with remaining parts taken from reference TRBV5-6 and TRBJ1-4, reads DAGVTQSPTHLIKTRGQQVTLRCSPKSGHDTVSWYQQALGQGPQFIFQYYEEEERQRGNFPDRFSGHQFPNYSSELNVNALLLGDSALYLCASSGAAGLTNEKLFFGSGTQLSVL.

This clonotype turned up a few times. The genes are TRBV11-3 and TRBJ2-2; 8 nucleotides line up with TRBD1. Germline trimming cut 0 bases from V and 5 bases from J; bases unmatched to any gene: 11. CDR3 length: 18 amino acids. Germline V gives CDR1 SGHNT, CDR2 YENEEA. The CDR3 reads CASSLDPWGTGVTGELFF. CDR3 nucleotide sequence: TGTGCCAGCAGCTTAGATCCCTGGGGGACAGGAGTAACCGGGGAGCTGTTTTTT.